This is a list of T cell receptor beta chains from one sample in a study of blood T cell repertoires in COVID-19. Sequencing was performed with immunoSEQ multiplex PCR; in TCRdb, only in-frame clones are kept and a portion is missing. Of 250,000 to 300,000 clones in the sample, 88% were seen once. Sequenced material: peripheral blood. Source of these receptors: a woman in her 30s with COVID-19, enrolled during active disease. Each CDR3 is given with its conserved first and last residue. The D gene is left open where the match is weak. Clone size is not always given. Where it is, it says once, few, many or a class for expanded clones.

j_call | d_call | cdr3_length | clone_size | v_call | cdr3_aa | cdr3_nt
TRBJ2-7 | NA | 11 | once | TRBV2 | CASSINYEQYF | TGTGCCAGCAGTATTAACTACGAGCAGTACTTC
TRBJ2-7 | TRBD2 | 16 | NA | TRBV13 | CASSALIAGGSYEQYF | TGTGCCAGCAGCGCCCTTATAGCGGGAGGCTCCTACGAGCAGTACTTC
TRBJ2-5 | NA | 13 | NA | TRBV7-8 | CASRGGNQETQYF | TGTGCCAGCAGGGGGGGTAACCAAGAGACCCAGTACTTC
TRBJ2-7 | NA | 14 | NA | TRBV30 | CAWSVPGGIYEQYF | TGTGCCTGGAGTGTACCTGGCGGGATCTACGAGCAGTACTTC
TRBJ1-4 | NA | 13 | NA | TRBV28 | CASSLRTDEKLFF | TGTGCCAGCAGTTTGCGGACAGATGAAAAACTGTTTTTT
TRBJ1-5 | TRBD1 | 15 | NA | TRBV15 | CATSIRTGGMQPQHF | TGTGCCACCAGCATCCGTACAGGGGGCATGCAGCCCCAGCATTTT
TRBJ1-1 | NA | 15 | NA | TRBV7-2 | CASSLGPGVNTEAFF | TGTGCCAGCAGCTTAGGCCCAGGGGTGAACACTGAAGCTTTCTTT
TRBJ2-1 | TRBD2 | 16 | NA | TRBV28 | CASSQTSGTVYNEQFF | TGTGCCAGCAGTCAGACTAGCGGGACTGTCTACAATGAGCAGTTCTTC
TRBJ1-4 | NA | 11 | NA | TRBV28 | CASNTGEKLFF | TGTGCCAGCAATACAGGGGAAAAACTGTTTTTT
TRBJ2-3 | NA | 14 | NA | TRBV2 | CASSDRRKSDTQYF | TGTGCCAGCAGTGATAGGAGGAAGTCAGATACGCAGTATTTT
TRBJ1-1 | NA | 14 | NA | TRBV18 | CASSPRQSNTEAFF | TGTGCCAGCTCACCACGCCAGTCCAACACTGAAGCTTTCTTT
TRBJ2-5 | TRBD1 | 15 | NA | TRBV11-1 | CASSFYRGPQETQYF | TGTGCCAGCAGCTTCTACAGGGGGCCTCAAGAGACCCAGTACTTC
TRBJ1-5 | NA | 16 | NA | TRBV19 | CASSPRGRSSNQPQHF | TGTGCCAGTAGTCCGAGAGGAAGGTCTAGCAATCAGCCCCAGCATTTT
TRBJ2-3 | NA | 15 | NA | TRBV5-4 | CASSTTGLLTDTQYF | TGTGCCAGCAGCACTACGGGACTCCTCACAGATACGCAGTATTTT
TRBJ2-2 | NA | 15 | NA | TRBV28 | CASHPRYSNTGELFF | TGTGCCAGCCATCCCCGCTACTCTAACACCGGGGAGCTGTTTTTT
TRBJ2-7 | NA | 15 | NA | TRBV4-1 | CASSQLWEISYEQYF | TGCGCCAGCAGCCAATTGTGGGAGATAAGCTACGAGCAGTACTTC
TRBJ1-5 | NA | 17 | NA | TRBV6-1 | CASSESRGRASNQPQHF | TGTGCCAGCAGTGAATCCAGGGGACGTGCGAGCAATCAGCCCCAGCATTTT
TRBJ2-7 | NA | 13 | NA | TRBV6-1 | CASSEAPRYEQYF | TGTGCCAGCAGTGAAGCCCCCAGATACGAGCAGTACTTC
TRBJ1-4 | NA | 15 | NA | TRBV19 | CASSMSGATNEKLFF | TGTGCCAGTAGTATGTCAGGGGCGACTAATGAAAAACTGTTTTTT
TRBJ2-1 | TRBD2 | 16 | NA | TRBV9 | CASSVLAGSSYNEQFF | TGTGCCAGCAGCGTGCTAGCGGGGAGCTCCTACAATGAGCAGTTCTTC
TRBJ1-1 | NA | 13 | NA | TRBV30 | CAWSQGDYDGAFF | TGTGCCTGGAGTCAGGGTGATTACGATGGGGCTTTCTTT
TRBJ1-3 | TRBD1 | 20 | NA | TRBV9 | CASSPFPPDRGPGSGNTIYF | TGTGCCAGCAGCCCGTTCCCTCCGGACAGGGGGCCTGGCTCTGGAAACACCATATATTTT
TRBJ1-1 | TRBD1 | 13 | NA | TRBV12-3/TRBV12-4 | CASSLGQGGEAFF | TGTGCCAGCAGTTTGGGACAGGGGGGTGAAGCTTTCTTT
TRBJ1-2 | TRBD1 | 15 | NA | TRBV28 | CASRAWGQGNRGYTF | TGTGCCAGCAGGGCGTGGGGACAGGGTAACCGTGGCTACACCTTC
TRBJ1-6 | NA | 14 | NA | TRBV27 | CASSPTRGNSPLHF | TGTGCCAGCAGTCCAACCCGGGGAAATTCACCCCTCCACTTT
TRBJ1-1 | NA | 13 | NA | TRBV7-9 | CASLGPMNTEAFF | TGTGCCAGCCTTGGGCCTATGAACACTGAAGCTTTCTTT
TRBJ2-1 | NA | 14 | NA | TRBV27 | CASQMTGTYNEQFF | TGTGCCAGCCAGATGACCGGGACTTACAATGAGCAGTTCTTC
TRBJ2-3 | NA | 14 | NA | TRBV7-9 | CASSAGTSGDTQYF | TGTGCCAGCAGCGCGGGGACTTCGGGGGATACGCAGTATTTT
TRBJ1-1 | NA | 16 | NA | TRBV7-8 | CASSLVGGRMNTEAFF | TGTGCCAGCAGCTTAGTCGGGGGGCGCATGAACACTGAAGCTTTCTTT
TRBJ2-2 | NA | 15 | once | TRBV5-6 | CASSLDAGKAGELFF | TGTGCCAGCAGCTTGGATGCAGGGAAGGCCGGGGAGCTGTTTTTT
TRBJ2-5 | TRBD2 | 19 | NA | TRBV4-2 | CASSQGDPGLAGVWETQYF | TGTGCCAGCAGCCAAGGCGATCCGGGACTAGCGGGAGTCTGGGAGACCCAGTACTTC
TRBJ2-3 | NA | 13 | NA | TRBV19 | CASSISGTDTQYF | TGTGCCAGTAGTATCTCAGGAACAGATACGCAGTATTTT
TRBJ2-7 | NA | 15 | NA | TRBV18 | CASSPGASSSYEQYF | TGTGCCAGCTCACCGGGAGCTTCCAGCTCCTACGAGCAGTACTTC
TRBJ1-3 | NA | 13 | NA | TRBV19 | CASDGRAGNTIYF | TGTGCCAGTGACGGGAGAGCTGGAAACACCATATATTTT
TRBJ2-7 | NA | 15 | once | TRBV15 | CATRKLASASYEQYF | TGTGCCACCAGGAAGCTAGCTAGCGCCTCCTACGAGCAGTACTTC
TRBJ1-2 | NA | 17 | NA | TRBV10-3 | CAISGSLRTAKNYGYTF | TGTGCCATCAGTGGGTCCTTACGCACAGCTAAAAACTATGGCTACACCTTC
TRBJ1-3 | TRBD1 | 15 | NA | TRBV9 | CASSPKTGTGNTIYF | TGTGCCAGCAGCCCAAAGACAGGGACTGGAAACACCATATATTTT
TRBJ2-2 | NA | 17 | few | TRBV5-4 | CASSLAPGKIPSGELFF | TGTGCCAGCAGCTTGGCCCCGGGGAAGATTCCATCCGGGGAGCTGTTTTTT
TRBJ2-3 | TRBD2 | 16 | NA | TRBV7-6 | CASSLAGTRRTDTQYF | TGTGCCAGCAGCTTGGCCGGGACTAGAAGAACGGATACGCAGTATTTT
TRBJ2-7 | NA | 12 | NA | TRBV6-2/TRBV6-3 | CASSPVGYEQYF | TGTGCCAGCAGTCCGGTCGGCTACGAGCAGTACTTC
TRBJ2-5 | TRBD2 | 17 | NA | TRBV7-9 | CASSGGTSGRGTETQYF | TGTGCCAGCAGCGGAGGGACTAGCGGGAGAGGTACCGAGACCCAGTACTTC
TRBJ1-5 | NA | 14 | NA | TRBV3-1/TRBV3-2 | CASSQGTVNQPQHF | TGTGCCAGCAGCCAAGGGACAGTCAATCAGCCCCAGCATTTT
TRBJ1-2 | NA | 14 | NA | TRBV5-4 | CASSLAPGPYGYTF | TGTGCCAGCAGCTTGGCCCCGGGTCCTTATGGCTACACCTTC
TRBJ1-2 | NA | 12 | NA | TRBV27 | CASSPGGYGYTF | TGTGCCAGCAGCCCAGGAGGCTATGGCTACACCTTC
TRBJ1-1 | NA | 12 | NA | TRBV12-3/TRBV12-4 | CASSSHRGEAFF | TGTGCCAGCAGTTCCCACCGGGGAGAAGCTTTCTTT
TRBJ2-3 | NA | 14 | NA | TRBV6-2/TRBV6-3 | CASSSRGRADTQYF | TGTGCCAGCAGTTCGCGAGGGCGCGCAGATACGCAGTATTTT
TRBJ2-1 | TRBD2 | 15 | NA | TRBV16 | CASSQASGAGLEQFF | TGTGCCAGCAGCCAAGCTAGCGGGGCCGGGTTGGAGCAGTTCTTC
TRBJ2-1 | NA | 13 | NA | TRBV12-3/TRBV12-4 | CASRADSLNEQFF | TGTGCCAGCAGAGCAGACAGTCTCAATGAGCAGTTCTTC